The text below deals with one T cell receptor beta chain. The sample is drawn from a study of OX40 agonist ivuxolimab in advanced cancers. Study context: Each patient was given ivuxolimab into a vein every 2 weeks, at 0.01 to 10 mg/kg.

The timepoints at which blood was sampled were baseline, cycle 4 day 1, and cycle 7 day 1. Losses at the gene ends were 4 bases for V and 5 bases for J; bases not matched to a gene: 4. The V gene's germline CDR1 is SGHTA and CDR2 FQGNSA. The CDR3 is 13 amino acids. Repertoires were generated with immunoSEQ multiplex PCR, while TCRdb's copy carries only in-frame clones and drops some. Of roughly 60,000 clones in the sample, roughly nine tenths were seen once. The clonotype originates from an adult with an advanced solid tumor such as melanoma, head and neck, liver or kidney cancer. The input for sequencing was CD4+ or CD8+ T cells sorted from blood, taken in a trial of the OX40 agonist ivuxolimab. The chain joins TRBV7-2 to TRBJ1-1; 7 bases map to TRBD1. CDR3 sequence (DNA): TGTGCCAGCAGCTCCGACAGGGCTACTGAAGCTTTCTTT. Its translation: CASSSDRATEAFF.